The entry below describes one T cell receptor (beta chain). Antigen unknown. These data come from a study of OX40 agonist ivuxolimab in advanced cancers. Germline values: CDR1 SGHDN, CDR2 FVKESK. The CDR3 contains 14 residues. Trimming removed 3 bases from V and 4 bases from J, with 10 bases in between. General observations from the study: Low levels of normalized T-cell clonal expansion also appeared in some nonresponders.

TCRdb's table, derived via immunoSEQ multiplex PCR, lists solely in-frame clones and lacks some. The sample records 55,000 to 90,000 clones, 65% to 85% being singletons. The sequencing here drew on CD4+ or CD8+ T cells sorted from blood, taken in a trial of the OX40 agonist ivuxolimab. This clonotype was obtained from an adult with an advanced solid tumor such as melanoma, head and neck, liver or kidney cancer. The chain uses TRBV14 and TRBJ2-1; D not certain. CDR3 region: CASSQHDGYNEQFF. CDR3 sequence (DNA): TGTGCCAGCAGCCAGCACGACGGTTACAATGAGCAGTTCTTC.